The clone carrying this T cell receptor (beta chain) was seen repeatedly, ten times or more. This sample was taken from a study of regulatory T cells in long-lasting Graves disease. Time point in this sample: newly diagnosed GD, antithyroid drugs for less than 3 months. The authors made the TCR library using RNA they extracted from PBMCs. CDR3 length: 14 amino acids. CDR1 is MNHNS and CDR2 is SASEGT in the germline V gene. With 2 bases clipped from V and 10 bases from J, the junction kept 5 bases outside the gene matches. Arm-PCR of CDR3 regions and iRepertoire HTBI primers were the basis on which TCR beta libraries were built. Each CDR3 protein gets one entry after TCRdb re-called the multiplex PCR reads with MiXCR. The sample has 350,000 to 500,000 distinct CDR3 sequences, over 15% seen once; the top ten hold about a quarter. These sequences were also reported in another study, on T cells in Graves' hyperthyroidism and ophthalmopathy.

The chain uses TRBV6-1 and TRBJ1-4, with 9 bases lining up with TRBD1. The clonotype comes from a woman aged 18-30 years with Graves disease. This sample comprised peripheral blood mononuclear cells (PBMCs), obtained at new diagnosis, from a patient treated with antithyroid drugs. CDR3 region: CASSEPGQGGKLFF. CDR3 coding DNA: TGTGCCAGCAGTGAACCGGGACAGGGAGGAAAACTGTTTTTT.